These T cell receptor beta chains were read from a single sample in a study of human T cells and chemical hapten exposure. In TCRdb, the RACE reads were re-called with MiXCR into one record per CDR3 protein. The repertoire holds about 120,000 distinct CDR3 sequences, with roughly 15% as singletons. Sample: whole blood, taken in connection with sensitization to the hapten diphenylcyclopropenone (DPC). These TCRs come from a man younger than 30 with alopecia areata. Some clones in this sample may be carry-over from other donors' samples. CDR3s include the opening cysteine and the closing phenylalanine or tryptophan. D genes are given only for firm matches. Only part of the rows carry a size: once, few, many, or a class if the clone is expanded.

V gene: TRBV7-2
D gene: NA
J gene: TRBJ2-5
clone size: once
CDR3 DNA: TGTGCCTCCAAGCTCCAAGAGACCCAGTACTTC
CDR3 protein: CASKLQETQYF

V gene: TRBV29-1
D gene: NA
J gene: TRBJ1-1
clone size: many
CDR3 DNA: TGCAGCGTTGAAGAGGGAGGGAATGAAGCTTTCTTT
CDR3 protein: CSVEEGGNEAFF

V gene: TRBV6-6
D gene: NA
J gene: TRBJ2-3
clone size: few
CDR3 DNA: TGTGCCAGCAGTGGCGAGGATAGACTAGAAGTTCTCCCGAACACAGATACGCAGTATTTT
CDR3 protein: CASSGEDRLEVLPNTDTQYF

V gene: TRBV20-1
D gene: NA
J gene: TRBJ1-5
clone size: few
CDR3 DNA: TGCAGTGCTAGAGATCGGCGGAGAACGAATCAGCCCCAGCATTTT
CDR3 protein: CSARDRRRTNQPQHF

V gene: TRBV4-1
D gene: NA
J gene: TRBJ2-5
clone size: NA
CDR3 DNA: TGCGCCAGCAGCCAAGATGTCGGGACCCAGTACTTC
CDR3 protein: CASSQDVGTQYF

V gene: TRBV6-1
D gene: TRBD1
J gene: TRBJ1-1
clone size: many
CDR3 DNA: TGTGCCAGCACAGGGACAGCGAACACTGAAGCTTTCTTT
CDR3 protein: CASTGTANTEAFF

V gene: TRBV6-2/TRBV6-3
D gene: TRBD1
J gene: TRBJ1-5
clone size: NA
CDR3 DNA: TGTGCCAGCAGTAACAGGGGGCGGAGGCAGCCCCAGCATTTT
CDR3 protein: CASSNRGRRQPQHF

V gene: TRBV7-9
D gene: NA
J gene: TRBJ1-1
clone size: NA
CDR3 DNA: TGTGCCAGCAGCTTAGGATCGGGGATACACACTGAAGCTTTCTTT
CDR3 protein: CASSLGSGIHTEAFF

V gene: TRBV5-1
D gene: NA
J gene: TRBJ2-7
clone size: NA
CDR3 DNA: TGCGCCAGCACGGAGGGCGTAAACTCCTACGAGCAGTACTTC
CDR3 protein: CASTEGVNSYEQYF

V gene: TRBV7-9
D gene: TRBD1
J gene: TRBJ2-7
clone size: NA
CDR3 DNA: TGTGCCAGCACCCCCGACAGGGGCCACGAGCAGTACTTC
CDR3 protein: CASTPDRGHEQYF